This passage covers 11 T cell receptor beta chains from one sample sequenced in a study of T cells and copy number aberrations in small-cell lung cancer. Here immunoSEQ multiplex PCR was the method, and the copy in TCRdb shows in-frame clones only, minus some. The repertoire has around 2,500 clones, under 80% of them found once; the top ten carry 8.5% to 10%. Sequenced sample: normal tissue next to the tumor. The receptors shown here come from a man aged 60 to 69 with small cell lung cancer.

The chain's CDR3 is CASSRDRESYEQYF. The DNA of the CDR3 is TGTGCCAGTAGCCGGGACCGAGAATCCTACGAGCAGTACTTC. The chain combines TRBV19 with TRBJ2-7; tentatively, D is TRBD1 or TRBD2 (5 bases each). The germline V gene encodes CDR1 LNHDA and CDR2 SQIVND (reference sequence). Trimming removed 6 bases at V and 1 base at J, with 13 bases between. The CDR3 spans 14 residues.

The CDR3 sequence is CASSQGEGQETQYF. The CDR3 DNA sequence: TGCGCCAGCAGCCAAGGGGAGGGCCAAGAGACCCAGTACTTC. The chain joins TRBV4-1 to TRBJ2-5, with 7 bases that match TRBD2. The junction had 0 bases not matched to a gene; V was cut back by 1 base and J by 1 base. Per germline, CDR1 MGHRA and CDR2 YSYEKL. The CDR3 runs to 14 residues.

V is TRBV6-1 and J is TRBJ2-5; D is undetermined. This CDR3 spans 13 amino acids. Per germline, CDR1 MNHNS and CDR2 SASEGT. Trimming cost V 6 bases and J 5 bases, with 13 bases left between them. The DNA of the CDR3 is TGTGCCAGCAGGGGCACCATAAGTGAGACCCAGTACTTC. It specifies CASRGTISETQYF.

The gene calls are TRBV5-5 and TRBJ2-7; D not resolved. This CDR3 is 13 amino acids long. Trimming took 0 bases from V and 3 from J, leaving 7 bases between them. Germline values: CDR1 SGHKS, CDR2 YYEKEE (reference sequence). In DNA form, the CDR3 reads TGTGCCAGCAGCTTGGCGCCAGACTACGAGCAGTACTTC. This gives the protein CASSLAPDYEQYF.

The V gene is TRBV7-8, the J gene TRBJ2-6, with D perhaps matching TRBD1 (5 bases). Trimming took 0 bases from V and 0 from J, leaving 15 bases between them. This CDR3 contains 19 residues. Germline V gives CDR1 SGHVS, CDR2 FQNEAQ. CDR3 nucleotides: TGTGCCAGCAGCTTAGCGTCGGCGACAGCCCGCTCTGGGGCCAACGTCCTGACTTTC. Protein product: CASSLASATARSGANVLTF.

The chain couples TRBV5-1 to TRBJ2-7; D gene unclear. The CDR3 extends over 15 amino acids. CDR1 and CDR2 from the germline V gene are SGHRS and YFSETQ. Trimming cost V 1 base and J 0 bases, with 11 bases left between them. CDR3 protein: CASSLFSASSYEQYF. The CDR3 bases are TGCGCCAGCAGCTTGTTTTCGGCGTCCTCCTACGAGCAGTACTTC. Full variable domain (outside the CDR3, taken from reference TRBV5-1 and TRBJ2-7): KAGVTQTPRYLIKTRGQQVTLSCSPISGHRSVSWYQQTPGQGLQFLFEYFSETQRNKGNFPGRFSGRQFSNSRSEMNVSTLELGDSALYLCASSLFSASSYEQYFGPGTRLTVT.

The rearrangement joins TRBV29-1 to TRBJ2-1, with D uncertain. The V end lost 6 bases, the J end lost 5 bases, and 11 bases lay between the germline ends. This CDR3 comprises 12 residues. Germline V CDR1 and CDR2: SQVTM, ANQGSEA. In nucleotides, the CDR3 is TGCAGCGTGGCTGCAGCAAACAATGAGCAGTTCTTC. Residues: CSVAAANNEQFF.

The chain has TRBV14 and TRBJ2-1; D might be TRBD1 (5 bases). This CDR3 has 17 amino acids. Germline V gene sequence: CDR1 SGHDN, CDR2 FVKESK. V lost 0 bases to trimming and J lost 0 bases, with 12 bases between them. The CDR3 loop reads CASSQEGVLSSYNEQFF. The CDR3 nucleotides read TGTGCCAGCAGCCAAGAAGGGGTACTCAGCTCCTACAATGAGCAGTTCTTC.

The chain uses TRBV20-1 and TRBJ1-4; D unclear. The CDR3 has 11 amino acids. In germline, CDR1 is DFQATT, CDR2 SNEGSKA (reference sequence). Trimming left V 3 bases short and J 6 bases short, with 5 bases between. CDR3 amino acids: CSARGDEKLFF. DNA of the CDR3: TGCAGTGCTAGGGGCGATGAAAAACTGTTTTTT.

In this sample, this clone turned up a few times. This chain links TRBV9 with TRBJ1-5; D perhaps matches TRBD1 (5 bases). Germline lookup yields CDR1 SGDLS and CDR2 YYNGEE. The germline V and J ends were trimmed by 3 bases and 0 bases, with 10 bases remaining between them. The CDR3 runs 15 residues. The CDR3 DNA sequence: TGTGCCAGCAGCGGAGGGGACGATAGCAATCAGCCCCAGCATTTT. Amino acids: CASSGGDDSNQPQHF. The variable domain in full, with the rest retrieved from reference TRBV9 and TRBJ1-5, is DSGVTQTPKHLITATGQRVTLRCSPRSGDLSVYWYQQSLDQGLQFLIQYYNGEERAKGNILERFSAQQFPDLHSELNLSSLELGDSALYFCASSGGDDSNQPQHFGDGTRLSIL.

The J gene is TRBJ1-1, the V gene TRBV5-5; perhaps TRBD1 as D (5 bases). Looked up from germline, CDR1 is SGHKS and CDR2 is YYEKEE (reference sequence). V was cut by 2 bases and J by 5 bases, with 13 bases left in between. The CDR3 is 14 amino acids. The CDR3 sequence is CASSFLQGWTEAFF. In DNA, the CDR3 is TGTGCCAGCAGCTTCCTCCAGGGATGGACTGAAGCTTTCTTT.